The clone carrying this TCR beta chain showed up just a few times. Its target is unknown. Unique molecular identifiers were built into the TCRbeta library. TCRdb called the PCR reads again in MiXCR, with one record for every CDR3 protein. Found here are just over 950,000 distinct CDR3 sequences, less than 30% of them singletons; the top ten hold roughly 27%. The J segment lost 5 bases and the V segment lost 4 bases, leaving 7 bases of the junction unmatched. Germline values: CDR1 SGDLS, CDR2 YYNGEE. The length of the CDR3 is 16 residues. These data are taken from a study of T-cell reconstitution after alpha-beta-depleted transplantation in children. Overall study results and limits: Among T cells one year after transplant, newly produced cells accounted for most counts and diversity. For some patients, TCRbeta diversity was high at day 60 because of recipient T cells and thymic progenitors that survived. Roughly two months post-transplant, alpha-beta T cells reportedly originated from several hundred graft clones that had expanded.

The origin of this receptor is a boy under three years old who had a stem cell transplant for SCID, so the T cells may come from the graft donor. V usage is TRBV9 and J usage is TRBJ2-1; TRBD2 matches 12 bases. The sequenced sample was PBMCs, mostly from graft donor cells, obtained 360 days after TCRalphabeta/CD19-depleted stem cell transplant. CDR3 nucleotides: TGTGCCAGCAGCCCTTCCGGGACTAGCGGGCACAATGAGCAGTTCTTC. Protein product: CASSPSGTSGHNEQFF. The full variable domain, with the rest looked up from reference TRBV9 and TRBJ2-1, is DSGVTQTPKHLITATGQRVTLRCSPRSGDLSVYWYQQSLDQGLQFLIQYYNGEERAKGNILERFSAQQFPDLHSELNLSSLELGDSALYFCASSPSGTSGHNEQFFGPGTRLTVL.